This T cell receptor beta chain was captured by sequencing in a study of T-cell reconstitution after alpha-beta-depleted transplantation in children. Using unique molecular identifiers, the investigators prepared the TCRbeta library. Via MiXCR, TCRdb re-called the PCR reads, giving one row per CDR3 protein. The profile covers 280,000 or so distinct CDR3 sequences, with approximately 10% appearing a single time and around 24% taken by the ten largest. Study-wide results and limits: One year post-transplant, T-cell counts and diversity were largely derived from T cells produced anew.

This clonotype was picked up many times. Its antigen is not identified. The sample in question was peripheral blood, obtained 180 days after TCRalphabeta/CD19-depleted stem cell transplant. This sequence was found in a male patient between 2 and 10 years old who had a stem cell transplant for chronic granulomatous disease, so the T cells may come from the graft donor.

CDR3 region: CSVLNSLQGIGELFF. In nucleotides, the CDR3 is TGCAGTGTCTTAAATTCGCTTCAGGGGATCGGGGAGCTGTTTTTT. The chain couples TRBV20-1 to TRBJ2-2, with D possibly matching TRBD1 (6 bases). This CDR3 is 15 amino acids long. V lost 7 bases to trimming and J lost 7 bases, with 22 bases between them. The germline gives CDR1 DFQATT, CDR2 SNEGSKA (reference sequence).